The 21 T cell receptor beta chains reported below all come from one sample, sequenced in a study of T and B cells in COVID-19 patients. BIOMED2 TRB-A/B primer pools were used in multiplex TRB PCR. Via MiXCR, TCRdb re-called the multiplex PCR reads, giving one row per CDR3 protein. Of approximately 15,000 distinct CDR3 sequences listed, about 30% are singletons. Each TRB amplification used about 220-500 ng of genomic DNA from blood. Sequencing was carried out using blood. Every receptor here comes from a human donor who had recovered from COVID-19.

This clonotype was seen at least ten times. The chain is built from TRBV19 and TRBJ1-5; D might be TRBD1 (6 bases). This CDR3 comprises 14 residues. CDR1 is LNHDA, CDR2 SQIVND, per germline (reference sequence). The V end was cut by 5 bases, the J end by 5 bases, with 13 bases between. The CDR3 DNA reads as TGTGCCAGTAGTGTGGCAGGGGATCATCAGCCCCAGCATTTT. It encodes CASSVAGDHQPQHF.

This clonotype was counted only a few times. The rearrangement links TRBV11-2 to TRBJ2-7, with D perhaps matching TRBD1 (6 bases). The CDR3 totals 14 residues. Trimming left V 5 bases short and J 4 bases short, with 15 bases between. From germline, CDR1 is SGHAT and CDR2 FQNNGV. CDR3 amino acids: CASSNSGVAYEQYF. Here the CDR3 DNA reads TGTGCCAGCAGCAATTCAGGGGTAGCGTACGAGCAGTACTTC.

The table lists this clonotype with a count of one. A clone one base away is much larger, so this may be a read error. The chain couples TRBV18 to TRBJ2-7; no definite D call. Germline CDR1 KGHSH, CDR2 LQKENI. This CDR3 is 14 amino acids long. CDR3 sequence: CDSSPLGMGYEQYF. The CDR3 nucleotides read TGTGACAGCTCACCACTGGGGATGGGATACGAGCAGTACTTC.

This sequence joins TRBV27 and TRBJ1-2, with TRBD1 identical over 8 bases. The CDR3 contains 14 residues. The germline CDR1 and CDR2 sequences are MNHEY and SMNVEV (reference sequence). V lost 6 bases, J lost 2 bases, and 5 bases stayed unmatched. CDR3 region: CASREGQANYGYTF. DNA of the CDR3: TGTGCCAGCAGGGAGGGACAGGCGAACTATGGCTACACCTTC.

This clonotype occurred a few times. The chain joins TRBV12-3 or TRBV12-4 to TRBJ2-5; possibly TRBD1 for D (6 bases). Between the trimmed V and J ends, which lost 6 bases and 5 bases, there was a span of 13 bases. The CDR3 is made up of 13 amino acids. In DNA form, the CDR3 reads TGTGCCAGCAGCAACAGGGTGATGGAGACCCAGTACTTC. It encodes CASSNRVMETQYF.

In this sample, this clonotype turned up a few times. The CDR3 DNA reads as TGTGCCAGTAGTATAGGTTTGGGACAGGGCGACCAGCCCCAGCATTTT. Protein product: CASSIGLGQGDQPQHF. This chain connects TRBV19 to TRBJ1-5, with TRBD1 matching 9 bases. Germline loops: CDR1 LNHDA, CDR2 SQIVND (reference sequence). This CDR3 has 16 amino acids. V lost 1 base, J lost 7 bases, and 8 bases stayed unmatched.

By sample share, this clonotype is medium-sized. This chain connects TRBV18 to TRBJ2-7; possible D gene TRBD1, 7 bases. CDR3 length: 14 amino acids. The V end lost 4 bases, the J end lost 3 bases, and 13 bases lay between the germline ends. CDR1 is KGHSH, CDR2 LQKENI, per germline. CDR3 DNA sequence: TGTGCCAGCTCACTGACTAGGGACAGCTACGAGCAGTACTTC. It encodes CASSLTRDSYEQYF.

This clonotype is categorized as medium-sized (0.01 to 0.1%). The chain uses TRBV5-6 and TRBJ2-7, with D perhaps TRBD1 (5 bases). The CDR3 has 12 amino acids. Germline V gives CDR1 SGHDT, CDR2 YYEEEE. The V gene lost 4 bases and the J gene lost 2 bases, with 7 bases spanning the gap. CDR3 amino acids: CASSRRAYEQYF. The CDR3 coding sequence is TGTGCCAGCAGCCGCAGGGCCTACGAGCAGTACTTC.

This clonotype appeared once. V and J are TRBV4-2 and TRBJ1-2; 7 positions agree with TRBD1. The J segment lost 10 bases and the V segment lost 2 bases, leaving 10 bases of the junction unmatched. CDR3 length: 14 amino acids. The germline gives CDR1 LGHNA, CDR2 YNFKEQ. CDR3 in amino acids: CASSQTPGQSVYTF. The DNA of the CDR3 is TGTGCCAGCAGCCAAACACCGGGACAGAGTGTCTACACCTTC.

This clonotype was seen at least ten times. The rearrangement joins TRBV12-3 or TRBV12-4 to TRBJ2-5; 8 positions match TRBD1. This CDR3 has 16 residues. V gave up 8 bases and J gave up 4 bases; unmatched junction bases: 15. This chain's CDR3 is CASSRRQGASGETQYF. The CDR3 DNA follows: TGTGCCAGCTCCAGGCGGCAGGGGGCGTCTGGAGAGACCCAGTACTTC.

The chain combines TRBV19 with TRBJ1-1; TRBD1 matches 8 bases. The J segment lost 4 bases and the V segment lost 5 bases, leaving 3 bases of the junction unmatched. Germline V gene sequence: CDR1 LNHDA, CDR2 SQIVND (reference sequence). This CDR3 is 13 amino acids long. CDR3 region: CASSPDRATEAFF. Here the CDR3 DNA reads TGTGCCAGTAGTCCGGACAGGGCCACTGAAGCTTTCTTT.

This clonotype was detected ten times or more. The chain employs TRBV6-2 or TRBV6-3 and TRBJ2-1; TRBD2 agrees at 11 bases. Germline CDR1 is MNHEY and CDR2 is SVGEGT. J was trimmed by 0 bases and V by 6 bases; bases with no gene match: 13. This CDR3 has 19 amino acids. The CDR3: CASSPASSGGLTSYNEQFF. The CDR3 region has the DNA TGTGCCAGCAGCCCCGCGTCTAGCGGGGGGCTGACCTCCTACAATGAGCAGTTCTTC.

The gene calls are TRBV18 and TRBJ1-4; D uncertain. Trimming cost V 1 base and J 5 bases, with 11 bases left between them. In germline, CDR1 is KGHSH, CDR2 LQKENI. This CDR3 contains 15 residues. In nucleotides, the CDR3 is TGTGCCAGCTCACCACGGCTAGGAGAAAATGAAAAACTGTTTTTT. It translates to CASSPRLGENEKLFF. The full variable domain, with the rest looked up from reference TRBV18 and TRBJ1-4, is NAGVMQNPRHLVRRRGQEARLRCSPMKGHSHVYWYRQLPEEGLKFMVYLQKENIIDESGMPKERFSAEFPKEGPSILRIQQVVRGDSAAYFCASSPRLGENEKLFFGSGTQLSVL.

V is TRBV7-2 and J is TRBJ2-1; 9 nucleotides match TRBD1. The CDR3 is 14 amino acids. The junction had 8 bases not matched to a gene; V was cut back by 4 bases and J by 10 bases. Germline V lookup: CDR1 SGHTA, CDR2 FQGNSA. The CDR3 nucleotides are TGTGCCAGCAGCTACAGGGACAGGGCAAAAGAGCAGTTCTTC. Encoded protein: CASSYRDRAKEQFF.

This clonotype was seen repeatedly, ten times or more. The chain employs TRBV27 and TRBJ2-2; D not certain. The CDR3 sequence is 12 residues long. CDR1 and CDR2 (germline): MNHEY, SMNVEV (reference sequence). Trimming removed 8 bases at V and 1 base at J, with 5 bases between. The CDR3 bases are TGTGCCAGCGGAGAGAACACCGGGGAGCTGTTTTTT. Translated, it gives CASGENTGELFF.

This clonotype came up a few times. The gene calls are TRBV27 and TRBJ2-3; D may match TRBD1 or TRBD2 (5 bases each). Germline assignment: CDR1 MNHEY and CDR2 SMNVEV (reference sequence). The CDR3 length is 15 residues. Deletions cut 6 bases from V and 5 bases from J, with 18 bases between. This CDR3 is CASSSVAKGRDTQYF. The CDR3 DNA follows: TGTGCCAGCAGCTCCGTAGCAAAGGGGAGAGATACGCAGTATTTT.

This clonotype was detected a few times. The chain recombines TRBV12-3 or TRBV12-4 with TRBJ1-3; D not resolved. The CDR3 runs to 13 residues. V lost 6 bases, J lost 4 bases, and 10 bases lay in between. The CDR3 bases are TGTGCCAGCAGCCGATTTCAGGGAAACACCATATATTTT. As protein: CASSRFQGNTIYF.

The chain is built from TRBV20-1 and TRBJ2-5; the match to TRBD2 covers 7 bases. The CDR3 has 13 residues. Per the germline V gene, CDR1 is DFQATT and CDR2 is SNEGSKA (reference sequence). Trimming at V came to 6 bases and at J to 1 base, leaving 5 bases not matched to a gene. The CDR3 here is CSAILAVQETQYF. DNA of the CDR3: TGCAGTGCCATCCTAGCGGTCCAAGAGACCCAGTACTTC.

The CDR3 coding sequence is TGTGCCAGCAGCTTGCCGACACCCAATCGAGGGGAGCAGTACTTC. Translation gives CASSLPTPNRGEQYF. This chain connects TRBV5-4 to TRBJ2-7; possibly TRBD2 for D (5 bases). This CDR3 has 15 residues. Between the trimmed V and J ends, which lost 1 base and 7 bases, there was a span of 18 bases. The germline V gene has CDR1 SGHNT and CDR2 YYREEE (reference sequence).

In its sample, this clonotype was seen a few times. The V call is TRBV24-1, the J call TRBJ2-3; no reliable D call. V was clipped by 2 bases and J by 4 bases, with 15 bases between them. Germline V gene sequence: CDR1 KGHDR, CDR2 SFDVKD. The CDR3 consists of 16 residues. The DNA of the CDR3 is TGTGCCACCAGTGATTATAGAGGAAACTTCCCAGATACGCAGTATTTT. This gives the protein CATSDYRGNFPDTQYF.

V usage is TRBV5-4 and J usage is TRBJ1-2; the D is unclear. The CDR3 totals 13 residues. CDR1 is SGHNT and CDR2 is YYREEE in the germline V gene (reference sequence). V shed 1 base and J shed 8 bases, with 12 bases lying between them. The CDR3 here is CASSLSWVSGYTF. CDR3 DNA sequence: TGTGCCAGCAGCTTGAGCTGGGTTAGCGGCTACACCTTC.